The clone carrying this TCR beta chain showed up just a few times. Some clones are missing from TCRdb's copy, which holds only in-frame ones; the method was immunoSEQ multiplex PCR. The table lists fewer than 250,000 clones, 65% to 90% of them singletons. The length of the CDR3 is 13 residues. J gave up 4 bases and V 5 bases, and 1 base lay outside the gene matches. Germline loops: CDR1 SGHTA, CDR2 FQGNSA. This entry comes from a study of blood T cell repertoires in COVID-19. Sample: PBMCs or T cells enriched from blood (not recorded which). This receptor was obtained from a woman in her thirties or forties with acute COVID-19. J is TRBJ2-5 and V is TRBV7-2; 10 positions agree with TRBD1. CDR3 sequence reads: CASSRDRGETQYF. The CDR3 coding sequence is TGTGCCAGCAGCCGGGACAGGGGAGAGACCCAGTACTTC.